This entry describes one T cell receptor beta chain. Its target is not known. The sample belongs to a study of T cells after yellow fever vaccination. Whole-study findings and limits: Contamination of FACS-sorted repertoires by abundant clonotypes from the bulk population could occur. Primary-vaccination clones mostly resurfaced post-booster (around 95% CD4, about 87% CD8).

TCRdb recomputed calls from the 5' RACE reads with MiXCR, one row per CDR3 protein. This sample has 450,000 to 550,000 distinct CDR3 sequences, with 21% found just once. Trimming cost V 0 bases and J 3 bases, with 10 bases left between them. CDR1 is SGHRS, CDR2 YFSETQ, per germline. The CDR3 runs 15 residues. The source material was PBMCs, sampled approximately 20 days after the first yellow fever vaccination. The source is a man aged 18 to 29 who received the YFV17D yellow fever vaccine. This chain uses TRBV5-1 with TRBJ1-5; D unclear. CDR3 region: CASSLVGQDNQPQHF. The CDR3 DNA is TGCGCCAGCAGCTTGGTAGGGCAGGACAATCAGCCCCAGCATTTT.